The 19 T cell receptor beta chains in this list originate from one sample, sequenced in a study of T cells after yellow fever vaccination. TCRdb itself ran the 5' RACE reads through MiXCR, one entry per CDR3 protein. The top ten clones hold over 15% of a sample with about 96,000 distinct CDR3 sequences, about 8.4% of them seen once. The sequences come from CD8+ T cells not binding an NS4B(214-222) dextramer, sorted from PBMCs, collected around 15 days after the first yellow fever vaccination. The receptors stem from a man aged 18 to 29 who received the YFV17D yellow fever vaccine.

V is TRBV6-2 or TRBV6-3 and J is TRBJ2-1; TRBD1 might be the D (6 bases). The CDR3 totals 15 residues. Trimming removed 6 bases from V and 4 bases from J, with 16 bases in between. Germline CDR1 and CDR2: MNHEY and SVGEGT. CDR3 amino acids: CASSLDRKGYNEQFF. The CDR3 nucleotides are TGTGCCAGCAGCCTGGACAGAAAAGGATACAATGAGCAGTTCTTC.

The CDR3 spells CASSSPRTALNEQFF. The CDR3 region has the DNA TGTGCCAGCAGCTCTCCTCGGACTGCCCTAAATGAGCAGTTCTTC. The chain employs TRBV13 and TRBJ2-1; perhaps TRBD2 as D (5 bases). Trimming removed 4 bases at V and 7 bases at J, with 17 bases between. This CDR3 comprises 15 residues. Per the germline V gene, CDR1 is PRHDT and CDR2 is FYEKMQ (reference sequence).

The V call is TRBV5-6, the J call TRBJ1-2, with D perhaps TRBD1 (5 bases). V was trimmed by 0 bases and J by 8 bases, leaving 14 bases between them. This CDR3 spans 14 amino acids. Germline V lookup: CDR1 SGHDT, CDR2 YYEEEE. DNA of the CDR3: TGTGCCAGCAGCTTGGTGTCGGGGGTTGGAGGCTACACCTTC. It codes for CASSLVSGVGGYTF.

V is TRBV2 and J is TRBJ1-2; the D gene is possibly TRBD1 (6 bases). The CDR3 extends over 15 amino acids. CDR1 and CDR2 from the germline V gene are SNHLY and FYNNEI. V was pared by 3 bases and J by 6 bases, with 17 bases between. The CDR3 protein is CASSDPQGGNHGYTF. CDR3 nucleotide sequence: TGTGCCAGCAGTGACCCTCAAGGGGGGAATCATGGCTACACCTTC.

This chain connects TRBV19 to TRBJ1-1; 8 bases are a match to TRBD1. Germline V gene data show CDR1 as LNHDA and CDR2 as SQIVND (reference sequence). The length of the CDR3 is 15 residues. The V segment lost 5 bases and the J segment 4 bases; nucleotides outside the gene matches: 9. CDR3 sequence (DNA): TGTGCCAGTAGTTTATATCCAGGGGGCGGCACTGAAGCTTTCTTT. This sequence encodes CASSLYPGGGTEAFF. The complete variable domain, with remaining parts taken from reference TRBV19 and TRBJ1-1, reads DGGITQSPKYLFRKEGQNVTLSCEQNLNHDAMYWYRQDPGQGLRLIYYSQIVNDFQKGDIAEGYSVSREKKESFPLTVTSAQKNPTAFYLCASSLYPGGGTEAFFGQGTRLTVV.

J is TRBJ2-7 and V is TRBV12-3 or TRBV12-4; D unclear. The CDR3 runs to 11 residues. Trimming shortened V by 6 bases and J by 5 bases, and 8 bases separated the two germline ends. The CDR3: CASRIKNEQYV. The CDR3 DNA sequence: TGTGCCAGCAGGATTAAGAACGAGCAGTACGTC.

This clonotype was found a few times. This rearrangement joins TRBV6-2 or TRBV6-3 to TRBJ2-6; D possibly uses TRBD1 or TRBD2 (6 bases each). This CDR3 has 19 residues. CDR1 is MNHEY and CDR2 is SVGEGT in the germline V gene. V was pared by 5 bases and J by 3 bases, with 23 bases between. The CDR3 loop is CASSTPREQGPRGANVLTF. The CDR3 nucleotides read TGTGCCAGCAGTACGCCGCGGGAACAGGGTCCCCGTGGGGCCAACGTCCTGACTTTC.

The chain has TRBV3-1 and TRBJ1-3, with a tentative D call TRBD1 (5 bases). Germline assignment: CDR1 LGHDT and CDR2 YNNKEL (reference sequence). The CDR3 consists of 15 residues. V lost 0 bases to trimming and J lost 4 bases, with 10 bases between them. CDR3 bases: TGTGCCAGCAGCCAAGATACCGGACAAGGAAACACCATATATTTT. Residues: CASSQDTGQGNTIYF.

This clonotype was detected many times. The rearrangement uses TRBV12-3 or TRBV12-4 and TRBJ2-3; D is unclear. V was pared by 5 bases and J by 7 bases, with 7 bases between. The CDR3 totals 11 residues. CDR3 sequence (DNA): TGTGCCAGCAGTATGCGGAATACGCAGTATTTT. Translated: CASSMRNTQYF.

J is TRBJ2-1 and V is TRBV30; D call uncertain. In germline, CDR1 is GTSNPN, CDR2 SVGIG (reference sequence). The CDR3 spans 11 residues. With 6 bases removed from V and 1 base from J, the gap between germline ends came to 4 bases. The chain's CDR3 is CACYSYNEQFF. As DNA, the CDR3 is TGTGCCTGCTATTCCTACAATGAGCAGTTCTTC.

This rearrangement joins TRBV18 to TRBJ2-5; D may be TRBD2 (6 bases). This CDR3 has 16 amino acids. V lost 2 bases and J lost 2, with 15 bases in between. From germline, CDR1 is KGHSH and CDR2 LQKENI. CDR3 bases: TGTGCCAGCTCACCAGGGAGGTCGGGACCACAAGAGACCCAGTACTTC. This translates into CASSPGRSGPQETQYF. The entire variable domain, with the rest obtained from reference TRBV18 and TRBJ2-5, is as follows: NAGVMQNPRHLVRRRGQEARLRCSPMKGHSHVYWYRQLPEEGLKFMVYLQKENIIDESGMPKERFSAEFPKEGPSILRIQQVVRGDSAAYFCASSPGRSGPQETQYFGPGTRLLVL.

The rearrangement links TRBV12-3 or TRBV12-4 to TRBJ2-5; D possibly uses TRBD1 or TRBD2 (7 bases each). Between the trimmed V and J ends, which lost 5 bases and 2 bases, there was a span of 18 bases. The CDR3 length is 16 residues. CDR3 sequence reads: CASSPQTGRAQETQYF. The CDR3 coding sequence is TGTGCCAGCAGTCCACAGACAGGGAGGGCGCAAGAGACCCAGTACTTC.

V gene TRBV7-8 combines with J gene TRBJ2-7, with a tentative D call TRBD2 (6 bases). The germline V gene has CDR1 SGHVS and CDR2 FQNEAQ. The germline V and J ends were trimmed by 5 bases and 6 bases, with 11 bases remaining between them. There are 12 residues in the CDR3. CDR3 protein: CASSGTPREQYF. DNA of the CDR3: TGTGCCAGCAGCGGGACTCCCCGCGAGCAGTACTTC.

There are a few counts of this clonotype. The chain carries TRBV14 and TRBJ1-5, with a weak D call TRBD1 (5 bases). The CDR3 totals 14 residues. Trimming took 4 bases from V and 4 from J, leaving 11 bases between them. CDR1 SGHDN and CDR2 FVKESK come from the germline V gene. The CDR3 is CASSPRGLNQPQHF. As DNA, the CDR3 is TGTGCCAGCAGCCCTCGGGGCCTAAATCAGCCCCAGCATTTT.

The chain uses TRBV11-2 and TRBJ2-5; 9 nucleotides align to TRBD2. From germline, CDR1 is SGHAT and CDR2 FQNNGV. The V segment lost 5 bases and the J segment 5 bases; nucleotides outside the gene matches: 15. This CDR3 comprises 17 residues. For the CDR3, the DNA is TGTGCCAGCAGCCCCGGGATAGGTGCGGGGGGGCGGGAGACCCAGTACTTC. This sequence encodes CASSPGIGAGGRETQYF.

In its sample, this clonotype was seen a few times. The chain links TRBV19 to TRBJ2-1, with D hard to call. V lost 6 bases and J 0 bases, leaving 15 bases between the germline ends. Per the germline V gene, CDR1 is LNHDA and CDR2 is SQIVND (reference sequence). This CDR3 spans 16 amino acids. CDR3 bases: TGTGCCAGTAGCCGTTACACGGAAAGCTCCTACAATGAGCAGTTCTTC. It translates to CASSRYTESSYNEQFF.

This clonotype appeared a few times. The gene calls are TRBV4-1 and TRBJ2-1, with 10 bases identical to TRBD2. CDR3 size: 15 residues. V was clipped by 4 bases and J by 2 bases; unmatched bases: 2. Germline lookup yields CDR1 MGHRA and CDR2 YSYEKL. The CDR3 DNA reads TGCGCCAGCAGCCGAGCGGGGGGGACCTACAATGAGCAGTTCTTC. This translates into CASSRAGGTYNEQFF.

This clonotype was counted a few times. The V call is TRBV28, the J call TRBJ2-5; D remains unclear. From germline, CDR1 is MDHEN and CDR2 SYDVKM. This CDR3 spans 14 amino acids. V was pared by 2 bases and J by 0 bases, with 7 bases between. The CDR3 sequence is CASSLELDQETQYF. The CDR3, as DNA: TGTGCCAGCAGTTTAGAGCTCGACCAAGAGACCCAGTACTTC.

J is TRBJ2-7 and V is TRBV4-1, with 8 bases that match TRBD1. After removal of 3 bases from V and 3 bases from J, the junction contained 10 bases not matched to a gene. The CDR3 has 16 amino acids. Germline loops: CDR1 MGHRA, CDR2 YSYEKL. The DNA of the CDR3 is TGCGCCAGCAGCCACCCGGGACAGGAACTCTACTACGAGCAGTACTTC. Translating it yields CASSHPGQELYYEQYF.